This TCR beta chain is drawn from a study of blood T cells in healthy people across ages. Overall study context: About one barcoded beta molecule per two T cells was captured by template switching.

A second PCR, run for about 7 to 12 cycles, used a sample-barcoded 5' primer plus a J-beta primer mix. Each cDNA molecule was tagged by a template-switch adaptor with 12 random nucleotides. MiXCR, applied by TCRdb to the 5' RACE reads, yields one record per CDR3 protein. The sample lists 1.5 million to 2 million distinct CDR3 sequences; around 50% were seen once. Each sample provided at least 5 micrograms of extracted total RNA. Trimming cost V 0 bases and J 4 bases, with 14 bases left between them. The CDR3 has 15 residues. Germline CDR1 is SGHRS and CDR2 is YFSETQ. Findings and caveats of the study: Across the age range, TCR beta diversity per million T cells fell in a roughly linear way.

Note on this clonotype: Its specificity is unknown.

The TCR comes from a woman aged 35 to 49 in good health. The material sequenced was blood. This chain links TRBV5-1 with TRBJ2-7; D could derive from TRBD1 or TRBD2 (5 bases each). This CDR3 reads CASSLAAGSEYEQYF. CDR3 sequence (DNA): TGCGCCAGCAGCTTGGCGGCAGGGAGTGAATACGAGCAGTACTTC.